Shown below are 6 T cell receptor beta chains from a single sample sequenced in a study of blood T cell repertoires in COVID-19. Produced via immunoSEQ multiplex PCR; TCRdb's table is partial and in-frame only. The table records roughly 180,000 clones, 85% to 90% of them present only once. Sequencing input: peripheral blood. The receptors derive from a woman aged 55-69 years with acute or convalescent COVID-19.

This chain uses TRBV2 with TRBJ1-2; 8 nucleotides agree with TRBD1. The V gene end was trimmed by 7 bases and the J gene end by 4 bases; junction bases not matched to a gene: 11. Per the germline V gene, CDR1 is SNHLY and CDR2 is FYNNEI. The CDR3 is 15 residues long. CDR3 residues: CASKWETGAGYGYTF. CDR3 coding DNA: TGTGCCAGCAAGTGGGAGACAGGGGCTGGCTATGGCTACACCTTC.

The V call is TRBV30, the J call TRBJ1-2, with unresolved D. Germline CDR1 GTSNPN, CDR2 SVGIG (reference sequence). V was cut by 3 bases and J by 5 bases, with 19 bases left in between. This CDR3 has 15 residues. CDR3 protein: CAWREPGARSYGYTF. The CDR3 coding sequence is TGTGCCTGGAGAGAACCGGGAGCTCGGAGTTATGGCTACACCTTC.

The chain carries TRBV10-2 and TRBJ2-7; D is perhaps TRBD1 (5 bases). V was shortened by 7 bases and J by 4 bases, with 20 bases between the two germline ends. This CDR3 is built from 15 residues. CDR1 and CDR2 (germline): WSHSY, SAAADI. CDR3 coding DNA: TGCGCCAGCAACTCTCTTAACAGGCTCGGGTACGAGCAGTACTTC. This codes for CASNSLNRLGYEQYF.

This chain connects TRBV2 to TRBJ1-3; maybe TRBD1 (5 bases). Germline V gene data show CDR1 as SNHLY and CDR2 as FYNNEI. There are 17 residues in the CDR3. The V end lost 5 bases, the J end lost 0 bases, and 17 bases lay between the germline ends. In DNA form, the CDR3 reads TGTGCCAGCAGTCCGCGGACGGGGGTCCCCTCTGGAAACACCATATATTTT. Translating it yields CASSPRTGVPSGNTIYF.

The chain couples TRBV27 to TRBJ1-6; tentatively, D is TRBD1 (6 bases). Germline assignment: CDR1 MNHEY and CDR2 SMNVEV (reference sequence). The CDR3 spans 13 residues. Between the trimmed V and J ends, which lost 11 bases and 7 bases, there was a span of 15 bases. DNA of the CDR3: TGTGCCGGGGGCGCGGGTCTCAATTCACCCCTCCACTTT. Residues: CAGGAGLNSPLHF.

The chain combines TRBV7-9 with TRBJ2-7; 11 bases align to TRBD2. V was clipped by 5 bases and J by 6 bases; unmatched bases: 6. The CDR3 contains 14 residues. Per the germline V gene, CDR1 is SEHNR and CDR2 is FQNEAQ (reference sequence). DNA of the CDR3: TGTGCCAGCAGCCCTAGCGGGAGGCAGGGCGAGCAGTACTTC. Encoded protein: CASSPSGRQGEQYF. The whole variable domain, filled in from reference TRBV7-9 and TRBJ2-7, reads DTGVSQNPRHKITKRGQNVTFRCDPISEHNRLYWYRQTLGQGPEFLTYFQNEAQLEKSRLLSDRFSAERPKGSFSTLEIQRTEQGDSAMYLCASSPSGRQGEQYFGPGTRLTVT.